One T cell receptor (beta chain) is described in this entry. This receptor's antigen is unknown. It has no much larger one-base neighbor in the sample; base qualities were not kept. The protocol used for the library was the immunoSEQ multiplex PCR assay. The multiplex PCR relied on a mix of 60 forward primers for TCR Vbeta segments and 13 reverse primers for TCR Jbeta segments. A multiplex PCR assay on genomic DNA amplified the CDR3 region of rearranged TCR beta genes. On the Illumina HiSeq System, the amplified TCR beta libraries were sequenced as 87-base-pair reads. In the paper's pipeline: In a later analysis, around 80 million unique TCR beta chains were counted across the approximately 640 repertoires, and about 9.9 million of these chains were shared by at least two donors. Raw reads were error-corrected and collapsed into unique sequences by a nearest-neighbor algorithm in which closely related sequences were merged to remove PCR and sequencing errors. CDR3 sequences were aligned to IMGT reference sequences to assign V, D and J gene segments. For a sequence to be retained, at least a six-nucleotide match to both a V gene segment and a J gene segment was required. Rearrangements were called productive when the CDR3 lacked stop codons and stayed in frame with V and J; all others were non-productive. CDR3 was defined by IMGT convention, running from the second conserved V-encoded cysteine to the conserved J-encoded phenylalanine. The earlier analysis of 587 of the donors excluded sequences that lacked an unambiguous match to a single V gene segment. In an earlier analysis of several hundred of the donors, V segments were called functional above 56.7% productive rearrangements and were called segregating when the between-donor standard deviation exceeded 5%. A statistical classification framework was built to diagnose cytomegalovirus status from the catalog of TCR beta chain sequences. V and J gene assignment, in a later analysis, came from comparing TCR nucleotide sequences with IMGT/GENE-DB human TR gene sequences. In a later analysis, CDR3 sequences and most-parsimonious VDJ recombination scenarios were assigned using the TCRdist pipeline. In a later analysis, each TCR beta chain was defined by its CDR3 amino acid sequence together with its V-gene family, and reads without a unique V-gene family were excluded. As a way to deal with suspected cross-contamination and a sequencing artifact, a later analysis dropped 450 to 600 nucleotide sequences that were highly shared and had low generation probability. In a later analysis, a clonal expansion index for each public chain was calculated from normalized within-repertoire ranks of inferred template counts. In a later analysis, generation probabilities were computed using a VDJ recombination model fitted to out-of-frame rearrangements, and the results were checked against IGoR. In a later analysis, TCR-TCR, TCR-HLA and TCR-CMV co-occurrence was scored with hypergeometric tests, and a repertoire-size bias correction was applied to TCR pairs. A later analysis estimated false discovery rates by permuting HLA or CMV assignments 20 times. In a later analysis, co-occurring TCRs were grouped using DBSCAN, and TCRdist sequence similarity was added for clustering within HLA-allele-positive subsets. Repertoires with fewer than 30,000 or more than 120,000 public chains were left out of co-occurrence clustering, as were five repertoires with anomalous nucleotide sharing. Held by TCRdb, this immuneACCESS table contains in-frame sequences only and omits some clones. Under half of the omission traces to an unresolved V gene where checked; the cause of the rest is unknown. V and J calls and clone size are given by that table; D and trimming were obtained from the DNA. In this sample the table shows 210,000 or so clones, 85% to 90% of which occur a single time. The top ten clonotypes cover around 1.2% of the sample.

This sample is part of a study of cytomegalovirus exposure and HLA in healthy donors (dated by TCRdb to 2015 to 2018). Regarding the research as a whole: An earlier analysis of fewer than 750 of the donors reported roughly 300 Gb of sequence data and 95 million to 130 million unique TCR beta sequences obtained from some 200 million T cells. Approximately 310 gigabases of sequencing data and around 85 million unique TCR sequences made up an early release that covered approximately 700 HLA-typed donors. Of the approximately 400 genotyped donors, 75% to 85% were placed in the genetic ancestry cluster associated with self-reported Caucasian donors. The study aimed to test whether cataloging public T cell receptors could reveal signatures of past pathogen exposure. Using immunosequencing, the study profiled T cell repertoires from fewer than 700 subjects and related those repertoires to cytomegalovirus serostatus. In addition to the first cohort of 666 subjects, a separate validation cohort of some 120 different subjects was used. The study combined high-throughput TCR immunosequencing, statistical association of individual TCRs with disease status, and machine learning to predict cytomegalovirus infection status. A later analysis re-examined previously published TCR beta repertoires from roughly 720 donors and added high-resolution HLA genotyping to investigate patterns of TCR occurrence. Rather than drawing on any new phenotypic data, the later analysis identified candidate immune exposures from TCR beta sequences and the way those sequences occurred across donors. An earlier analysis of approximately 500 of the donors applied high-throughput TCR beta sequencing to assess whether each TCR beta V gene segment acted as functional or pseudogenic. Alongside the repertoire data, information on donor age, sex, ethnicity and CMV serostatus was compiled. A later genetic analysis took genome-wide SNP genotypes for about three fifths of the roughly 670 donors and used that subset as a discovery cohort. All discovery cohort repertoires had been generated using a single sequencing platform. Class I and class II HLA loci were covered by the typing at four-digit resolution. The number of typed donors differed by locus: 629-630 for A, B, C, DRB1 and DQB1; 500 to 550 for DQA1; 606 for DPA1; and 400 to 480 for DPB1. Five DR-DQ haplotypes were treated as single units for association and clustering because of strong linkage in the cohort. On average, over 200,000 unique TCR beta nucleotide sequences were sequenced per donor among more than 350 genotyped donors of the cohort, with around 19% of those sequences being non-productive. Study-wide conclusions, independent of this receptor: In a later analysis, HLA-associated TCR beta chains showed more clonal expansion and lower generation probabilities than non-associated chains that were equally common. In both the original and validation cohorts, the classifier was reported to diagnose cytomegalovirus status with high specificity and sensitivity. Correlated functional status among segregating V segments might reflect linkage disequilibrium, but an unknown experimental factor could not be ruled out. HLA typing was unavailable for some donors at each locus, so association tests used only the typed subset. Some IMGT-functional V segments, including TRBV6-2 and TRBV6-3, could not be told apart with the 87-base-pair reads, so those segments were excluded. The authors suggested that the approach could potentially be generalized to other disease states and immunological phenotypes. In a later analysis, most CMV-associated TCR beta chains were found to appear HLA-restricted, with HLA associations seemingly driven largely by CMV exposure. In a later genetic analysis, fewer N-insertions in productive TCRs were reported among donors in an Asian-associated ancestry cluster than the 666-donor mean. The presence/absence analyses assumed that sequencing depth was roughly uniform across donors, and that assumption may not be true. A cluster of highly shared sequence variants was judged likely to be a technical artifact of the sequencing pipeline. The cohort was sequenced for TCR beta chains only, and without alpha or paired-chain data the features that could be detected were limited. When HLA alleles, especially DR and DQ, strongly co-occurred, attributing TCR associations to individual alleles was difficult. While some public TCRs were present in many individuals, most TCR sequences turned up only very rarely across donors. Because counts were too low, some 17 rarely observed V segments, including chromosome 9 orphons, were left out of the earlier analysis of 587 of the donors. V-gene and J-gene trimming of TCR beta chains was associated with a missense DCLRE1C variant in a later genetic analysis, and the association was replicated in an independent cohort. In vitro tests confirmed that a few of the cytomegalovirus-associated TCR beta chains recognize cytomegalovirus antigens. In an earlier analysis of 587 of the donors, most TCR beta V segments appeared in productive rearrangements about 87% or about 30% of the time, broadly matching IMGT annotations. The study listed 150 to 200 TCR beta chains as associated with cytomegalovirus. A further reported finding was that TCR beta sequences accurately predicted the HLA-A and HLA-B alleles for most subjects in the first cohort. Several of the top co-occurrence clusters appeared to be linked to parvovirus B19, influenza, CMV and Epstein-Barr virus, according to a later analysis. In a later analysis, over 15,000 TCR beta sequences were associated with specific HLA alleles at a false discovery rate of 0.05. In a later analysis, TCR association rates were found to vary across HLA loci, with the most associated TCRs seen for DRB1 alleles and the fewest for HLA-C alleles. CMV serostatus was the only immune exposure information available for the cohort.

The cohort comprised around 700 healthy bone marrow donors. All cohort members were sampled while nominally healthy, although unrecorded immune exposures were likely present. CMV serostatus was positive for more than 250 and negative for about 50% of the roughly 670 cohort members, and was not recorded for this donor. Every donor gave a peripheral blood sample, and the peripheral blood mononuclear cells from that sample were used for TCR beta sequencing. Genomic DNA extraction from the blood cell samples was performed with the Qiagen DNeasy Blood Extraction Kit. V and J are truncated by 4 bases and 1 base respectively, leaving an intervening sequence of 16 bases. Per the germline V gene, LGHNA is the CDR1 and YNFKEQ is the CDR2. From its cysteine to its phenylalanine, the CDR3 spans 17 amino acids. This entry keeps only the CDR3 DNA: 51 bases, framed from base 1.

The chain couples TRBV4-2 to TRBJ2-2, and perhaps TRBD1 as D gene, on 6 matching bases. The sequencing input was PBMCs. This clonotype originated in a human donor in good health. The sequence in DNA is TGTGCCAGCAGCCCGTGGACAGACCCTAAGAACACCGGGGAGCTGTTTTTT. This yields the protein CASSPWTDPKNTGELFF.